This TCR beta chain is from a study of blood T cell repertoires in COVID-19. Study-wide context: Sample material is recorded as cDNA or gDNA derived from T cells, B-cell-depleted T cells, or PBMCs.

CDR3 size: 18 residues. V lost 4 bases to trimming and J lost 4 bases, with 22 bases between them. In germline, CDR1 is LGHNA, CDR2 YNFKEQ. Produced via immunoSEQ multiplex PCR; TCRdb's table is partial and in-frame only. The sample contains some 290,000 clones, around 87% of which appear only once. Sequencing used peripheral blood. The sequence derives from a woman aged 45-59 years who had recovered from COVID-19. The V call is TRBV4-2, the J call TRBJ1-4, with D perhaps TRBD1 (5 bases). The CDR3 DNA is TGTGCCAGCAGCCCGAGCCATCTGGGTGTAGGGGATAATGAAAAACTGTTTTTT. Its protein product is CASSPSHLGVGDNEKLFF.